The T cell receptor (beta chain) described here comes from a study of shared clonotypes between healthy human individuals. Whole-study context: Donors had three CD4 naive, three CD4 memory, two CD8 naive and one CD8 memory plate apiece.

Sequencing used immunoSEQ multiplex PCR; TCRdb keeps in-frame clones, though not all of them. The profile shows over 2 million clones, approximately 94% of them singletons. The naive CD8 subset, CD45RO-negative cells positively selected for CCR7, excluded terminally differentiated effector memory CD45RA+ cells. Study donors comprised healthy, HIV-negative adults devoid of recent acute infection or vaccination. CDR3 length equals 15 residues. The junction had 6 bases not matched to a gene; V was cut back by 7 bases and J by 1 base. Germline assignment: CDR1 LGHNA and CDR2 YSLEER. The sequencing sample was made of naive CD8+ T cells sorted from blood. The clonotype comes from a man aged 18 to 29 in good health. V gene TRBV4-3 combines with J gene TRBJ2-3; 9 bases line up with TRBD2. CDR3 amino acids: CASTTVAGGTDTQYF. The CDR3 DNA is TGCGCCAGCACCACGGTAGCGGGGGGCACAGATACGCAGTATTTT.